This T cell receptor (beta chain) derives from a study of cytomegalovirus exposure and HLA in healthy donors. Study conclusions and caveats: Later work associated around 18,000 TCR beta sequences with HLA alleles at 0.05 false discovery rate. For TCR beta chains, V- and J-gene trimming was later linked to a missense DCLRE1C variant.

This PCR relied on a set of 60 Vbeta primers and 13 Jbeta primers. Produced via immunoSEQ multiplex PCR; TCRdb's table is partial and in-frame only. The sample lists around 150,000 clones, approximately 85% seen once, with roughly 10% in the top ten. This clone has only one observation. Antigen specificity is unknown. The germline V gene encodes CDR1 SGHDT and CDR2 YYEEEE. This CDR3 contains 16 residues. V was cut by 0 bases and J by 3 bases, with 15 bases left in between. Donors were ostensibly healthy at sampling, although undocumented immune exposures were probable. This clonotype originated in a man younger than 30 in good health and CMV-seropositive. The chain carries TRBV5-6 and TRBJ1-1; D is unclear. Material: PBMCs. This chain's CDR3 is CASSLAASEVYTEAFF. The CDR3 DNA is TGTGCCAGCAGCTTGGCAGCTTCCGAGGTCTACACTGAAGCTTTCTTT.